The 20 T cell receptor beta chains below all came from one sample that was sequenced in a study of CD8+CD57+ T cells in acquired aplastic anemia (dated by TCRdb to between 2018 and 2020). Flow cytometry had shown CD8+CD57+ cell expansion in the patients selected for sequencing. The run used an Illumina HiSeq 2000. Genomic DNA was used as template for profiling of TCR beta VDJ combinations and CDR3 sequences. TCRdb ran its own pipeline on the public reads, namely fastp trimming at Q25 and MiXCR clone calling, and kept in-frame beta chains. For every CDR3 protein sequence, its rows merge into one entry that carries the most common genes and DNA. A total of more than 250,000 distinct CDR3 sequences appear in this sample, 65% to 90% of them only once. 35% to 50% of the sample lies in the top ten. Sample: sorted CD4+, CD8+, or CD8+CD57+ T cells (not recorded which) from PBMCs. Every receptor here comes from a human donor with aplastic anemia.

As concerns this clonotype: Sequence at one end of the junction differs from germline and may be a read error. The V gene is TRBV2, the J gene TRBJ2-2; TRBD1 matches 7 bases. Germline values: CDR1 SNHLY, CDR2 FYNNEI. The CDR3 runs to 12 residues. As DNA, the CDR3 is TGTGCCAGCGGCGTAGGGGGCACGGATCCGCATTTT. Translating gives CASGVGGTDPHF.

The rearrangement joins TRBV11-1 to TRBJ2-3, with D possibly matching TRBD2 (5 bases). CDR1 SGHAT and CDR2 FQDESV come from the germline V gene (reference sequence). This CDR3 contains 14 residues. The DNA for the CDR3 is TGTGCTCCTAGCATCCGGGGTGGTCCCGATACGCAGTATTTT. This sequence encodes CAPSIRGGPDTQYF. The full variable domain, rest sourced from reference TRBV11-1 and TRBJ2-3, is EAEVAQSPRYKITEKSQAVAFWCDPISGHATLYWYRQILGQGPELLVQFQDESVVDDSQLPKDRFSAERLKGVDSTLKIQPAELGDSAMYLCAPSIRGGPDTQYFGPGTRLTVL.

The CDR3, as DNA: TGTGCCAGCAGTGATAGCGAGCAAGAGGCGCAGTACTTC. Translated, it gives CASSDSEQEAQYF. This chain uses TRBV2 with TRBJ2-5, with D perhaps TRBD2 (5 bases). V was shortened by 3 bases and J by 11 bases, with 16 bases between the two germline ends. This CDR3 has 13 amino acids. Germline CDR1 reads SNHLY; CDR2 reads FYNNEI.

The chain has TRBV7-9 and TRBJ2-7; 8 bases map to TRBD2. Germline assignment: CDR1 SEHNR and CDR2 FQNEAQ (reference sequence). Trimming at V came to 2 bases and at J to 7 bases, leaving 7 bases not matched to a gene. The CDR3 extends over 14 amino acids. CDR3 residues: CASSLSGGPDEQYF. In nucleotides, the CDR3 is TGTGCCAGCAGCTTATCGGGAGGGCCCGATGAGCAGTACTTC.

In regard to this clonotype: One end of the junction is discordant with germline, which a read error may explain. This rearrangement joins TRBV7-8 to TRBJ2-5; perhaps TRBD2 as D (5 bases). Germline CDR1 is SGHVS and CDR2 is FQNEAQ. CDR3 length: 14 residues. This CDR3 reads CASSIASEHETQYF. In DNA, the CDR3 is TGTGCCAGCAGCATAGCGAGCGAGCACGAGACCCAGTACTTC. The variable domain in full, with the rest retrieved from reference TRBV7-8 and TRBJ2-5, is GAGVSQSPRYKVAKRGQDVALRCDPISGHVSLFWYQQALGQGPEFLTYFQNEAQLDKSGLPSDRFFAERPEGSVSTLKIQRTQQEDSAVYLCASSIASEHETQYFGPGTRLLVL.

As for this clonotype: Here the CDR3 omits its conserved ending phenylalanine or tryptophan, so a read error is the likely source. Because the CDR3's place on the DNA is in doubt, the DNA is left out and the CDR3 is given as listed by TCRdb. The rearrangement links TRBV7-3 to TRBJ2-1; the D segment call TRBD1 is taken from the table without a DNA check. Both ends counted, the CDR3 spans 13 residues. Germline V gene sequence: CDR1 SGHTA, CDR2 FQGTGA. This CDR3 reads CASSPLNAGSLSL.

This chain links TRBV7-9 with TRBJ2-3, with 8 bases aligning to TRBD2. Looked up from germline, CDR1 is SEHNR and CDR2 is FQNEAQ (reference sequence). V dropped 3 bases and J dropped 12; count of bases not matched to a gene: 14. The CDR3 length is 15 residues. The CDR3 reads CASSFTRSGGDNQYF. As DNA, the CDR3 is TGTGCCAGCAGCTTTACTAGAAGCGGGGGAGATAATCAGTATTTT. Looking up the rest from reference TRBV7-9 and TRBJ2-3 gives the full variable domain: DTGVSQNPRHKITKRGQNVTFRCDPISEHNRLYWYRQTLGQGPEFLTYFQNEAQLEKSRLLSDRFSAERPKGSFSTLEIQRTEQGDSAMYLCASSFTRSGGDNQYFGPGTRLTVL.

The gene calls are TRBV9 and TRBJ1-2; D might be TRBD1 (5 bases). Per the germline V gene, CDR1 is SGDLS and CDR2 is YYNGEE. CDR3 length: 16 residues. Trimming cost V 4 bases and J 5 bases, with 21 bases left between them. Written as DNA, the CDR3 is TGTGCCAGCAGCTTCGCGAGGGACGGGGTCGTATATGGCTACACCTTC. It translates to CASSFARDGVVYGYTF.

In the case of this clonotype: Given the absence of the conserved phenylalanine or tryptophan at the CDR3 end, a read error is likely. The limits of the CDR3 on the DNA are not certain, so only TCRdb's listed CDR3 is given. The chain links TRBV2 to TRBJ1-5; the D segment call TRBD1 is taken from the table without a DNA check. The CDR3 spans 12 residues, counting both ends. From germline, CDR1 is SNHLY and CDR2 FYNNEI. The CDR3 loop is CASGSTNGQKHY.

The chain links TRBV7-9 to TRBJ2-3; no firm D call. Germline CDR1 is SEHNR and CDR2 is FQNEAQ (reference sequence). Deletions cut 5 bases from V and 4 bases from J, with 13 bases between. The length of the CDR3 is 14 residues. CDR3 loop: CASSTAVRPDTQYF. The CDR3 DNA reads TGTGCCAGCAGCACCGCGGTACGTCCAGATACGCAGTATTTT.

Notes on this clonotype: The conserved final phenylalanine or tryptophan is absent from the CDR3, which likely points to a read error. No DNA is shown, since the ends of the CDR3 on it are uncertain; the CDR3 is the one TCRdb lists. The V call is TRBV7-8, the J call TRBJ2-1. Germline CDR1 SGHVS, CDR2 FQNEAQ. The CDR3 region is 13 residues in length, termini included. The CDR3 sequence is CASSSGHREEYNE.

The chain couples TRBV7-8 to TRBJ1-4; 7 nucleotides line up with TRBD1. The ends lost 4 bases at V and 1 base at J; junction bases unmatched: 3. Germline-derived CDR1 and CDR2 are SGHVS and FQNEAQ. This CDR3 is 15 amino acids long. The CDR3 here is CASSWTGGTNEKLFF. CDR3 coding DNA: TGTGCCAGCAGCTGGACAGGTGGAACTAATGAAAAACTGTTTTTT. The whole variable domain, filled in from reference TRBV7-8 and TRBJ1-4, reads GAGVSQSPRYKVAKRGQDVALRCDPISGHVSLFWYQQALGQGPEFLTYFQNEAQLDKSGLPSDRFFAERPEGSVSTLKIQRTQQEDSAVYLCASSWTGGTNEKLFFGSGTQLSVL.

The J gene is TRBJ2-5, the V gene TRBV5-4, with D tentatively TRBD2 (5 bases). The germline CDR1 and CDR2 sequences are SGHNT and YYREEE (reference sequence). The CDR3 covers 15 residues. Trimming removed 2 bases from V and 4 bases from J, with 15 bases in between. The CDR3 is CASSFTRAWGETQYF. The CDR3 coding sequence is TGTGCCAGCAGCTTTACTAGGGCTTGGGGAGAGACCCAGTACTTC. Supplemented by reference TRBV5-4 and TRBJ2-5, the full variable domain reads ETGVTQSPTHLIKTRGQQVTLRCSSQSGHNTVSWYQQALGQGPQFIFQYYREEENGRGNFPPRFSGLQFPNYSSELNVNALELDDSALYLCASSFTRAWGETQYFGPGTRLLVL.

A word on this clonotype: No conserved phenylalanine or tryptophan is present at the end of the CDR3, so a read error is the likely explanation. No DNA is shown, since the ends of the CDR3 on it are uncertain; the CDR3 is the one TCRdb lists. The V and J genes are TRBV2 and TRBJ1-2. The CDR3 comprises 16 residues, both ends counted. The germline CDR1 and CDR2 sequences are SNHLY and FYNNEI. CDR3 protein: CASSARDSGMDYGHNV.

This rearrangement joins TRBV19 to TRBJ2-5; 9 positions match TRBD1. From germline, CDR1 is LNHDA and CDR2 SQIVND (reference sequence). J lost 10 bases, V lost 5 bases, and 14 bases had no gene match. There are 15 residues in the CDR3. The CDR3 reads CASSGTGTSSKDQYF. The CDR3 nucleotides read TGTGCCAGTAGTGGGACAGGGACTTCTTCCAAGGACCAGTACTTC.

The chain joins TRBV20-1 to TRBJ2-5, with D perhaps TRBD1 or TRBD2 (5 bases each). CDR1 is DFQATT, CDR2 SNEGSKA, per germline (reference sequence). The CDR3 has 12 amino acids. V shed 1 base and J shed 4 bases, with 7 bases lying between them. Here the CDR3 reads CSARVGGETQYF. CDR3 bases: TGCAGTGCTAGAGTTGGGGGAGAGACCCAGTACTTC.

This chain uses TRBV7-9 with TRBJ2-5; a weak D match, TRBD1 (5 bases). The germline V and J ends were trimmed by 4 bases and 12 bases, with 21 bases remaining between them. The CDR3 is 14 amino acids. Germline V gene data show CDR1 as SEHNR and CDR2 as FQNEAQ (reference sequence). CDR3 in DNA: TGTGCCAGCAGCTGGGGCTCCAGCCAAGGGGCCAAGTACTTC. Protein product: CASSWGSSQGAKYF.

Remarks on this clonotype: An end of the junction does not agree with germline; a read error may underlie this. This chain joins TRBV7-8 and TRBJ1-1; D is ambiguous. Germline V gene data show CDR1 as SGHVS and CDR2 as FQNEAQ. The CDR3 is 16 amino acids. CDR3 amino acids: CASSLDTLPDNTEAFF. CDR3 DNA: TGCGCCAGCAGCTTAGATACACTCCCGGATAACACTGAAGCTTTCTTT. The full variable domain, in which reference TRBV7-8 and TRBJ1-1 provide the parts outside the CDR3, is GAGVSQSPRYKVAKRGQDVALRCDPISGHVSLFWYQQALGQGPEFLTYFQNEAQLDKSGLPSDRFFAERPEGSVSTLKIQRTQQEDSAVYLCASSLDTLPDNTEAFFGQGTRLTVV.

This clonotype has just one count. The junction departs from the called germline gene at one end, perhaps through a read error. This chain connects TRBV5-1 to TRBJ2-1; 9 positions match TRBD2. The CDR3 is made up of 16 amino acids. The germline gives CDR1 SGHRS, CDR2 YFSETQ. The CDR3, as DNA: TGTGCCAGCAGCGTTCACAGCAGCGGGGGGAGCGATGAGCAGTTCTTC. Its protein product is CASSVHSSGGSDEQFF. The full variable domain, completed using reference TRBV5-1 and TRBJ2-1, is KAGVTQTPRYLIKTRGQQVTLSCSPISGHRSVSWYQQTPGQGLQFLFEYFSETQRNKGNFPGRFSGRQFSNSRSEMNVSTLELGDSALYLCASSVHSSGGSDEQFFGPGTRLTVL.

For this clonotype: The junction departs from germline at one end; a sequencing error may be responsible. The DNA for the CDR3 is TGTGCCAGTAGCTTAGCTGGCGGTCCCTATAATGAGCATTTT. Its translation is CASSLAGGPYNEHF. V usage is TRBV19 and J usage is TRBJ2-3; D is ambiguous. CDR3 length: 14 residues. Germline CDR1 and CDR2: LNHDA and SQIVND (reference sequence).